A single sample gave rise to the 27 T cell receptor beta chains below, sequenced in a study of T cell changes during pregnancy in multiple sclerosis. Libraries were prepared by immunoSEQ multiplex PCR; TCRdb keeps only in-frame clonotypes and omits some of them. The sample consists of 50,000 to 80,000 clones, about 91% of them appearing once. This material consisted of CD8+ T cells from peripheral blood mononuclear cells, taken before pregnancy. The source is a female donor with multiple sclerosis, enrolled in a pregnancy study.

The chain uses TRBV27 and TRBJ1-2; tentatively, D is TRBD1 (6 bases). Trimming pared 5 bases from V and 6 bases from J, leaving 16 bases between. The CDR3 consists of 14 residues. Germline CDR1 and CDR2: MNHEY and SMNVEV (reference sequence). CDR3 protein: CASSVQGSGDGYTF. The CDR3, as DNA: TGTGCCAGCAGTGTACAGGGTAGTGGGGATGGCTACACCTTC.

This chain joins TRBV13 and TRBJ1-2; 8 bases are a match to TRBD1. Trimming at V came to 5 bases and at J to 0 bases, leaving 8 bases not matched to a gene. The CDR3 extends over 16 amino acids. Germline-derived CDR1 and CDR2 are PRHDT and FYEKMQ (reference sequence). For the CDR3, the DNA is TGTGCCAGCAGCCCCCGGGGACAGGCCCCTAACTATGGCTACACCTTC. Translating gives CASSPRGQAPNYGYTF.

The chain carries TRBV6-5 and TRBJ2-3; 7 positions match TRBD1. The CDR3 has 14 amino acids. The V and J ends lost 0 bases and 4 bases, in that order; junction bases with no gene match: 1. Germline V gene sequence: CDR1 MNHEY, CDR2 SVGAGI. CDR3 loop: CASSYSGGADTQYF. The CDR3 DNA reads TGTGCCAGCAGTTACTCAGGGGGCGCAGATACGCAGTATTTT.

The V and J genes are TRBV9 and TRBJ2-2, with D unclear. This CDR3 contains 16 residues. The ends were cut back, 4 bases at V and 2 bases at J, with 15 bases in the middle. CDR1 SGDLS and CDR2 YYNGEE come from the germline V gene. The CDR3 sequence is CASSPHHGLNTGELFF. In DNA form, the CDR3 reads TGTGCCAGCAGCCCCCACCATGGGCTTAACACCGGGGAGCTGTTTTTT.

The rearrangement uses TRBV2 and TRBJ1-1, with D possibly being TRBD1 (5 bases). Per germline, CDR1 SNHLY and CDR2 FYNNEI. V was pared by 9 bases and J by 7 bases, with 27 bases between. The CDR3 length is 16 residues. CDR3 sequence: CASREIPTLRRGEAFF. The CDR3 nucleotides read TGTGCCAGTAGGGAGATACCTACCTTGAGGAGGGGTGAAGCTTTCTTT.

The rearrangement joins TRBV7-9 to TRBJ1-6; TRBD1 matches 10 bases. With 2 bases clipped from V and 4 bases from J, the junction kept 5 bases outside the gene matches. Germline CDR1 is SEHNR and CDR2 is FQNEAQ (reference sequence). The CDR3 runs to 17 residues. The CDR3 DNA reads TGTGCCAGCAGCTTATTTCGGACAGGGGGTTATAATTCACCCCTCCACTTT. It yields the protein CASSLFRTGGYNSPLHF. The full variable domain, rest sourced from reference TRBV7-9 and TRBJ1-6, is DTGVSQNPRHKITKRGQNVTFRCDPISEHNRLYWYRQTLGQGPEFLTYFQNEAQLEKSRLLSDRFSAERPKGSFSTLEIQRTEQGDSAMYLCASSLFRTGGYNSPLHFGNGTRLTVT.

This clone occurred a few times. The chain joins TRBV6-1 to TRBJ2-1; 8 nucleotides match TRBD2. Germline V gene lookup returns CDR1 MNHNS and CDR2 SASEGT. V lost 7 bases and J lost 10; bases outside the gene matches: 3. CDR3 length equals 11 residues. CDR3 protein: CASIAGGEQFF. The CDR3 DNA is TGTGCCAGCATTGCGGGGGGCGAGCAGTTCTTC.

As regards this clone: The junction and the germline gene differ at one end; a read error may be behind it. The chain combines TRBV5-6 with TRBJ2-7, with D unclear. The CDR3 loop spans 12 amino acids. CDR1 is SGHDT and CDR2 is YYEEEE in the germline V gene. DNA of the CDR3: TGTGCCAACAGCTTGGGTTCGGACGAGCAGTACTTC. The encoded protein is CANSLGSDEQYF.

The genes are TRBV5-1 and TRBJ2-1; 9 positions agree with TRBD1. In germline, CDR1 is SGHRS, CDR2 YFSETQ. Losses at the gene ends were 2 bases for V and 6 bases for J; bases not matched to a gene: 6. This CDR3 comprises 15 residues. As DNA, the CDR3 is TGCGCCAGCAGCTTCTACGGGACAGGGCCCAATGAGCAGTTCTTC. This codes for CASSFYGTGPNEQFF. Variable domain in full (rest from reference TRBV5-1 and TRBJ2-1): KAGVTQTPRYLIKTRGQQVTLSCSPISGHRSVSWYQQTPGQGLQFLFEYFSETQRNKGNFPGRFSGRQFSNSRSEMNVSTLELGDSALYLCASSFYGTGPNEQFFGPGTRLTVL.

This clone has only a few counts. The CDR3 DNA reads TGTGCCAGCAGCCCGTCGCCGGTTGGTGATACTGAAGCTTTCTTT. It is translated as CASSPSPVGDTEAFF. This sequence joins TRBV9 and TRBJ1-1, with no clear D. Trimming shortened V by 4 bases and J by 5 bases, and 18 bases separated the two germline ends. The germline V gene has CDR1 SGDLS and CDR2 YYNGEE. The CDR3 runs 15 residues.

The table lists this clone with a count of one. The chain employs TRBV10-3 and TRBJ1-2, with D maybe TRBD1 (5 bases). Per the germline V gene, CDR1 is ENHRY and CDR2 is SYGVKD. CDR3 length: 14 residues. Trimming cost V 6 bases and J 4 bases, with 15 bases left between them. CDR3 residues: CAIRPGDSSYGYTF. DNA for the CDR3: TGTGCCATCAGGCCGGGAGACAGTTCCTATGGCTACACCTTC.

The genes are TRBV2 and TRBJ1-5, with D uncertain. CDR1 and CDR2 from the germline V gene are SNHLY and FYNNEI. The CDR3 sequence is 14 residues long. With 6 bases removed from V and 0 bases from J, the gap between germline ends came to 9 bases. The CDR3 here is CASSWTYSNQPQHF. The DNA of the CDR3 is TGTGCCAGCAGCTGGACTTATAGCAATCAGCCCCAGCATTTT.

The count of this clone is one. The CDR3 bases are TGTGCCAGCAGCAACACAGAAGAGACCCAGTACTTC. As protein: CASSNTEETQYF. V usage is TRBV7-3 and J usage is TRBJ2-5; D is uncertain. Trimming took 5 bases from V and 3 from J, leaving 7 bases between them. The CDR3 consists of 12 residues. CDR1 SGHTA and CDR2 FQGTGA come from the germline V gene.

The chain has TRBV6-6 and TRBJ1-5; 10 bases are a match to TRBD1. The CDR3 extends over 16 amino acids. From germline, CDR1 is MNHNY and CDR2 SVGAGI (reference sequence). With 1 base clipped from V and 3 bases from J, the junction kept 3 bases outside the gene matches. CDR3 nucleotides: TGTGCCAGCAGTTACTTGGACAGGGGGTACAATCAGCCCCAGCATTTT. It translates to CASSYLDRGYNQPQHF.

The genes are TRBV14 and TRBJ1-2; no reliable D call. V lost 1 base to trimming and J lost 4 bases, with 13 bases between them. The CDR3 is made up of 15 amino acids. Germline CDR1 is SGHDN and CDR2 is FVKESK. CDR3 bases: TGTGCCAGCAGCCAAGGCGCGGGTTCCCTCTATGGCTACACCTTC. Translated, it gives CASSQGAGSLYGYTF.

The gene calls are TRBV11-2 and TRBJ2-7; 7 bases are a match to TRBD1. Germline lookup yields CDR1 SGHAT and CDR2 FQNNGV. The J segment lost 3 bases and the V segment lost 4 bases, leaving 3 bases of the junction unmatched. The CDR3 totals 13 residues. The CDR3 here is CASSSGTDYEQYF. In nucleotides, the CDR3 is TGTGCCAGCAGCTCCGGGACAGACTACGAGCAGTACTTC.

CDR3 nucleotide sequence: TGTGCCAGCAGCCCCTATTATGGGGCAGAGACCCTGGAGACCCAGTACTTC. It yields the protein CASSPYYGAETLETQYF. The V gene is TRBV11-2, the J gene TRBJ2-5; TRBD1 might be the D (5 bases). The V gene lost 5 bases and the J gene lost 5 bases, with 24 bases spanning the gap. The germline gives CDR1 SGHAT, CDR2 FQNNGV. The CDR3 loop spans 17 amino acids.

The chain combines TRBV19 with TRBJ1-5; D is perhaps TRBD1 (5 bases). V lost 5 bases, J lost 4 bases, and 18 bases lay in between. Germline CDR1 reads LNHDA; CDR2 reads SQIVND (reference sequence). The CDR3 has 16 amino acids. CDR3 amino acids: CASSELMGLLNQPQHF. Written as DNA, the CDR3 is TGTGCCAGTAGTGAGCTTATGGGACTCCTGAATCAGCCCCAGCATTTT.

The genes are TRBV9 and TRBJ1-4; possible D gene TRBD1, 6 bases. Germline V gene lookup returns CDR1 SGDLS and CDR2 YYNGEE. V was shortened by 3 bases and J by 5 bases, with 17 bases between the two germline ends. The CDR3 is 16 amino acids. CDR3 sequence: CASSGDGGGGNEKLFF. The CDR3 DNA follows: TGTGCCAGCAGCGGGGACGGGGGGGGCGGGAATGAAAAACTGTTTTTT.

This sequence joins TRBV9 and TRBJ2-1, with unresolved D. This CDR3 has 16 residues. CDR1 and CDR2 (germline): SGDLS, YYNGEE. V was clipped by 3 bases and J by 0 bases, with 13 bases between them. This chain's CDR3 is CASSGEHESSYNEQFF. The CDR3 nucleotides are TGTGCCAGCAGCGGTGAACACGAAAGCTCCTACAATGAGCAGTTCTTC. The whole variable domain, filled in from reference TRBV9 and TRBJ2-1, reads DSGVTQTPKHLITATGQRVTLRCSPRSGDLSVYWYQQSLDQGLQFLIQYYNGEERAKGNILERFSAQQFPDLHSELNLSSLELGDSALYFCASSGEHESSYNEQFFGPGTRLTVL.

CDR3 sequence (DNA): TGTGCCAGCAGTCCTCCTCTTAATTTGAACACTGAAGCTTTCTTT. This codes for CASSPPLNLNTEAFF. The rearrangement links TRBV6-5 to TRBJ1-1; D not certain. This CDR3 spans 15 amino acids. CDR1 and CDR2 from the germline V gene are MNHEY and SVGAGI. Trimming took 5 bases from V and 0 from J, leaving 13 bases between them.

The CDR3 spells CASEDSLNQPQHF. The CDR3 DNA is TGTGCCAGCGAGGACAGCCTCAATCAGCCCCAGCATTTT. This chain links TRBV6-1 with TRBJ1-5; tentatively, D is TRBD1 (6 bases). The length of the CDR3 is 13 residues. The germline V and J ends were trimmed by 8 bases and 3 bases, with 11 bases remaining between them. Germline V gene data show CDR1 as MNHNS and CDR2 as SASEGT.

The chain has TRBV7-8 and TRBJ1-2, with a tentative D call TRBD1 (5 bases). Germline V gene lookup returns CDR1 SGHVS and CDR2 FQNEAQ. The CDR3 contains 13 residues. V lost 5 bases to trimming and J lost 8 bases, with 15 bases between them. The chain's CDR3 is CASSTSGRRGYTF. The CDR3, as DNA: TGTGCCAGCAGCACTTCAGGGCGCCGAGGCTACACCTTC.

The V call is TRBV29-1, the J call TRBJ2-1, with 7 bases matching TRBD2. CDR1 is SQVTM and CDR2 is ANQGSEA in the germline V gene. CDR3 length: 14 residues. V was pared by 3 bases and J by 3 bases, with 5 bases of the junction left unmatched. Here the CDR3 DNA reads TGCAGCGTTGATGGGACGGGGGGCTACAATGAGCAGTTCTTC. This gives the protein CSVDGTGGYNEQFF.

The CDR3 coding sequence is TGCAGCGTTGAAGACAGGGACAGTAATGGTGGCTACACCTTC. This translates into CSVEDRDSNGGYTF. The rearrangement uses TRBV29-1 and TRBJ1-2; 7 nucleotides line up with TRBD1. In germline, CDR1 is SQVTM, CDR2 ANQGSEA. The ends lost 0 bases at V and 7 bases at J; junction bases unmatched: 8. CDR3 length: 14 amino acids.

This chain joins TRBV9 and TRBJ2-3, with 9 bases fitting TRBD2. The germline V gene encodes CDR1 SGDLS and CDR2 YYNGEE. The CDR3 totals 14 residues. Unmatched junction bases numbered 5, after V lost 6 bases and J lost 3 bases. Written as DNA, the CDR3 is TGTGCCAGCAACCCTAGCGGGGCTACAGATACGCAGTATTTT. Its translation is CASNPSGATDTQYF.

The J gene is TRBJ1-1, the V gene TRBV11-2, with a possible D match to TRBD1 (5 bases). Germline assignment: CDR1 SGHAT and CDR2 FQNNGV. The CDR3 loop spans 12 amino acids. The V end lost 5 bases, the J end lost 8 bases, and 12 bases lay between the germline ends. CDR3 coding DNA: TGTGCCAGCAGCCTCCGAAGGGGAGAAGCTTTCTTT. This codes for CASSLRRGEAFF.